The next 4 T cell receptor gamma chains were all read from a single sample in a study of gamma-delta chains in newborns, infants, children. TCRdb made new clone calls on the reads using CATT. The sample includes 1,500 or so gamma-chain clones, 2.5% to 3.5% of them seen just once. Material for sequencing was blood. The receptors were gathered from a child who was a newborn, infant or young child, either healthy, febrile or measles-vaccinated (not recorded which).

On this clone itself: At one end the junction does not follow the germline gene, possibly because of a read error. The chain has TRGV9 and TRGJ1 or TRGJ2. The germline CDR1 and CDR2 sequences are GITISATS and ISYDGTV (reference sequence). There are 12 residues in the CDR3. The DNA for the CDR3 is TGTGCCCTGTGGGGGAATTATTATAAGAAACTCTTT. This codes for CALWGNYYKKLF.

This clone is medium-sized by share. A read error may explain this, as a much larger clone is one base away. Other nucleotide sequences in the sample specify the same CDR3. The gene calls are TRGV9 and TRGJP. After removal of 1 base from V and 7 bases from J, the junction contained 1 base not matched to a gene. Germline loops: CDR1 GITISATS, CDR2 ISYDGTV (reference sequence). The CDR3 has 15 amino acids. The CDR3 loop reads CALWEVELGKKIKVF. The CDR3 DNA follows: TGTGCCTTGTGGGAGGTCGAGTTGGGCAAAAAAATCAAGGTATTT.

This clone has only a few counts. V usage is TRGV9 and J usage is TRGJP. Unmatched junction bases numbered 6, after V lost 0 bases and J lost 7 bases. CDR3 length: 17 amino acids. Germline values: CDR1 GITISATS, CDR2 ISYDGTV (reference sequence). DNA for the CDR3: TGTGCCTTGTGGGAGGTGCAGATCGAGTTGGGCAAAAAAATCAAGGTATTT. Its protein is CALWEVQIELGKKIKVF.

This clone turned up a few times. Since a far larger clone is one base different, this is likely a read error. Within the sample, other DNA sequences also encode this same CDR3. CDR3 sequence (DNA): TGTGCCTTGTGGGAACCACAAGAGTTGGGCAAAAAAATCAAGGTATTT. This sequence encodes CALWEPQELGKKIKVF. The chain is built from TRGV9 and TRGJP. Trimming cost V 4 bases and J 4 bases; bases outside gene matches: 4. CDR3 length equals 16 residues. Germline CDR1 is GITISATS and CDR2 is ISYDGTV (reference sequence).